Following are 20 T cell receptor beta chains from one sample sequenced in a study of cytomegalovirus exposure and HLA in healthy donors. PCR was performed using 60 Vbeta and 13 Jbeta primers. TCRdb keeps only in-frame clones here, not all; method: immunoSEQ multiplex PCR. The table records 100,000 to 150,000 clones, around 80% of them present only once. Sequenced input: PBMCs. Source of these receptors: a female donor in good health and CMV-seronegative.

The V call is TRBV10-1, the J call TRBJ2-4; 8 positions agree with TRBD1. V dropped 3 bases and J dropped 8; count of bases not matched to a gene: 3. This CDR3 spans 13 amino acids. CDR1 is WNHNN and CDR2 is SYGVQD in the germline V gene (reference sequence). CDR3 DNA: TGCGCCAGCAGTGATACAGGGGGAGACATTCAGTACTTC. Amino acids: CASSDTGGDIQYF.

This chain connects TRBV5-4 to TRBJ1-1, with D possibly matching TRBD1 (6 bases). The germline V gene has CDR1 SGHNT and CDR2 YYREEE (reference sequence). V lost 4 bases and J 6 bases, leaving 10 bases between the germline ends. The CDR3 has 12 amino acids. CDR3 residues: CASSNQGPEAFF. DNA for the CDR3: TGTGCCAGCAGCAACCAGGGGCCTGAAGCTTTCTTT. Filled out from reference TRBV5-4 and TRBJ1-1, the complete variable domain reads ETGVTQSPTHLIKTRGQQVTLRCSSQSGHNTVSWYQQALGQGPQFIFQYYREEENGRGNFPPRFSGLQFPNYSSELNVNALELDDSALYLCASSNQGPEAFFGQGTRLTVV.

The count of this clone is one. V is TRBV2 and J is TRBJ1-4; TRBD1 matches 7 bases. CDR3 length: 13 residues. Germline CDR1 reads SNHLY; CDR2 reads FYNNEI. CDR3: CTTTGTRDLKLFF. CDR3 in DNA: TGTACCACGACAGGGACACGGGACCTGAAACTGTTTTTT.

This clone was found a few times. The J gene is TRBJ1-5, the V gene TRBV6-1; D is ambiguous. Looked up from germline, CDR1 is MNHNS and CDR2 is SASEGT. The CDR3 is made up of 14 amino acids. Trimming took off 0 bases at V and 0 bases at J, with 3 bases between the two ends. As DNA, the CDR3 is TGTGCCAGCAGTGAAGCTTATAGCAATCAGCCCCAGCATTTT. Protein: CASSEAYSNQPQHF.

The genes are TRBV5-1 and TRBJ2-1, with D possibly TRBD2 on 6 matching bases. Per germline, CDR1 SGHRS and CDR2 YFSETQ. The V end was cut by 0 bases, the J end by 6 bases, with 22 bases between. There are 18 residues in the CDR3. The CDR3 reads CASSLAGVAEGLGNEQFF. CDR3 DNA sequence: TGCGCCAGCAGCTTGGCCGGGGTAGCGGAGGGTCTTGGCAATGAGCAGTTCTTC. Complete variable domain (other parts from reference TRBV5-1 and TRBJ2-1): KAGVTQTPRYLIKTRGQQVTLSCSPISGHRSVSWYQQTPGQGLQFLFEYFSETQRNKGNFPGRFSGRQFSNSRSEMNVSTLELGDSALYLCASSLAGVAEGLGNEQFFGPGTRLTVL.

The chain uses TRBV6-1 and TRBJ1-5; D unresolved. The CDR3 totals 15 residues. Trimming took 5 bases from V and 0 from J, leaving 11 bases between them. The germline V gene has CDR1 MNHNS and CDR2 SASEGT. The DNA for the CDR3 is TGTGCCAGCAGTATGAACAGAAATAGCAATCAGCCCCAGCATTTT. Residues: CASSMNRNSNQPQHF.

In its sample, this clone was seen a few times. The V call is TRBV28, the J call TRBJ2-4; TRBD1 agrees at 8 bases. The V segment lost 5 bases and the J segment 6 bases; nucleotides outside the gene matches: 6. In germline, CDR1 is MDHEN, CDR2 SYDVKM. The CDR3 loop spans 14 amino acids. Here the CDR3 reads CASSDRGAINIQYF. Written as DNA, the CDR3 is TGTGCCAGCAGTGACAGGGGTGCTATAAACATTCAGTACTTC.

The chain combines TRBV15 with TRBJ1-3; D is perhaps TRBD1 (6 bases). Germline values: CDR1 LNHNV, CDR2 YYDKDF (reference sequence). The CDR3 sequence is 16 residues long. Trimming shortened V by 3 bases and J by 8 bases, and 20 bases separated the two germline ends. CDR3 sequence: CATSRDNTRQADTIYF. CDR3 DNA sequence: TGTGCCACCAGCAGGGACAATACTCGACAGGCTGACACCATATATTTT.

This rearrangement joins TRBV11-1 to TRBJ2-3; 7 bases are a match to TRBD2. Trimming took 1 base from V and 5 from J; bases not matched to a gene: 6. This CDR3 is built from 15 residues. Germline CDR1 reads SGHAT; CDR2 reads FQDESV (reference sequence). CDR3 in amino acids: CASSLGAGAVDTQYF. CDR3 DNA: TGTGCCAGCAGCTTAGGGGCGGGAGCCGTAGATACGCAGTATTTT.

The V gene is TRBV9, the J gene TRBJ2-5; 8 bases match TRBD1. Trimming took 3 bases from V and 1 from J; bases not matched to a gene: 8. This CDR3 is built from 16 residues. Per the germline V gene, CDR1 is SGDLS and CDR2 is YYNGEE. CDR3 in amino acids: CASSAGTGLSQETQYF. The CDR3 region has the DNA TGTGCCAGCAGCGCGGGGACAGGCCTATCCCAAGAGACCCAGTACTTC.

This clone was detected only once. The V gene is TRBV2, the J gene TRBJ1-1; 8 nucleotides align to TRBD1. The CDR3 consists of 15 residues. Germline CDR1 and CDR2: SNHLY and FYNNEI. The trim removed 4 bases at V and 6 bases at J, leaving 10 bases unmatched. The CDR3: CASSVPTGGIAEAFF. The CDR3 DNA reads TGTGCCAGCAGTGTACCCACAGGGGGGATCGCTGAAGCTTTCTTT.

The rearrangement uses TRBV30 and TRBJ2-2; 9 bases align to TRBD2. J lost 6 bases, V lost 3 bases, and 5 bases had no gene match. The CDR3 contains 14 residues. Germline assignment: CDR1 GTSNPN and CDR2 SVGIG (reference sequence). CDR3 nucleotide sequence: TGTGCCTGGAGCCCGGGACTAGCATCCGGGGAGCTGTTTTTT. It specifies CAWSPGLASGELFF. The full variable domain, completed using reference TRBV30 and TRBJ2-2, is SQTIHQWPATLVQPVGSPLSLECTVEGTSNPNLYWYRQAAGRGLQLLFYSVGIGQISSEVPQNLSASRPQDRQFILSSKKLLLSDSGFYLCAWSPGLASGELFFGEGSRLTVL.

The table lists this clone with a count of one. The V call is TRBV5-8, the J call TRBJ2-5; D not certain. The CDR3 contains 12 residues. V lost 1 base and J lost 5, with 6 bases in between. Germline V CDR1 and CDR2: SGHTS, YDEGEE. The chain's CDR3 is CASSLWLETQYF. As DNA, the CDR3 is TGTGCCAGCAGCTTGTGGCTGGAGACCCAGTACTTC.

V and J are TRBV4-1 and TRBJ2-1; D uncertain. Trimming stripped 2 bases from V and 0 bases from J, with 14 bases between. Looked up from germline, CDR1 is MGHRA and CDR2 is YSYEKL. CDR3 length equals 17 residues. Here the CDR3 reads CASSQRQVLSSYNEQFF. CDR3 nucleotide sequence: TGCGCCAGCAGCCAACGCCAAGTCCTGAGCTCCTACAATGAGCAGTTCTTC.

The CDR3 nucleotides read TGTGCCAGCGGACAGGGGGTTGAGACCCAGTACTTC. Translated: CASGQGVETQYF. The chain has TRBV2 and TRBJ2-5; 10 bases are a match to TRBD1. The V segment lost 8 bases and the J segment 5 bases; nucleotides outside the gene matches: 2. Germline V CDR1 and CDR2: SNHLY, FYNNEI. The CDR3 has 12 residues.

V and J are TRBV2 and TRBJ1-2, with 12 bases aligning to TRBD1. The germline CDR1 and CDR2 sequences are SNHLY and FYNNEI. The CDR3 loop spans 15 amino acids. J gave up 3 bases and V 6 bases, and 5 bases lay outside the gene matches. CDR3 residues: CASSQGQGAYYGYTF. The CDR3 nucleotides read TGTGCCAGCAGCCAGGGACAGGGGGCTTACTATGGCTACACCTTC.

The rearrangement links TRBV5-1 to TRBJ2-1, with D perhaps TRBD2 (5 bases). Trimming left V 4 bases short and J 0 bases short, with 11 bases between. CDR3 length: 15 amino acids. Germline CDR1 SGHRS, CDR2 YFSETQ. The chain's CDR3 is CASSEGPTSYNEQFF. DNA for the CDR3: TGCGCCAGCAGCGAGGGCCCTACCTCCTACAATGAGCAGTTCTTC.

This clone occurred once. The J gene is TRBJ2-3, the V gene TRBV11-2, with a tentative D call TRBD2 (5 bases). The V gene's germline CDR1 is SGHAT and CDR2 FQNNGV. The length of the CDR3 is 16 residues. Trimming stripped 5 bases from V and 1 base from J, with 16 bases between. DNA for the CDR3: TGTGCCAGCAGCGCAGCCCTAGCTAGGGGCACAGATACGCAGTATTTT. It yields the protein CASSAALARGTDTQYF.

CDR3 DNA: TGTGCCAGCTCACCAACGGTAGTGGAGACCCAGTACTTC. Translated: CASSPTVVETQYF. The rearrangement links TRBV18 to TRBJ2-5; D unclear. CDR3 length: 13 residues. The germline CDR1 and CDR2 sequences are KGHSH and LQKENI. Deletions cut 2 bases from V and 5 bases from J, with 9 bases between.

The chain carries TRBV10-3 and TRBJ2-7; a weak D match, TRBD1 (5 bases). V lost 2 bases and J lost 5, with 10 bases in between. The CDR3 sequence is 13 residues long. Germline V gene sequence: CDR1 ENHRY, CDR2 SYGVKD. CDR3: CAISEGRVDEQYF. The CDR3 nucleotides read TGTGCCATCAGTGAGGGCAGGGTGGACGAGCAGTACTTC.